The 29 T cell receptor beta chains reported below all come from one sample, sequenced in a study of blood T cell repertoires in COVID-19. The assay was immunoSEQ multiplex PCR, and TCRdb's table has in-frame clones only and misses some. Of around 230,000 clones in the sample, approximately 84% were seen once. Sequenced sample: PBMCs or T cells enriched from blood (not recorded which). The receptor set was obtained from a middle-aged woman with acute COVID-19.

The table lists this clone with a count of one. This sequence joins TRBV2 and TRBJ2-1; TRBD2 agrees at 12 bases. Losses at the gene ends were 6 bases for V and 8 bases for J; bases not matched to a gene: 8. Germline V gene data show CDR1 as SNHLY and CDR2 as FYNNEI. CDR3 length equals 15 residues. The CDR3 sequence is CASRTLTSGRHEQFF. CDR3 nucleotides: TGTGCCAGCAGAACTTTGACTAGCGGGAGACATGAGCAGTTCTTC.

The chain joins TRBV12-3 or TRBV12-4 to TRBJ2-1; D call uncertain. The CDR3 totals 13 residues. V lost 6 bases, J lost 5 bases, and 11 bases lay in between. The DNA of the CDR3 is TGTGCCAGCAGGATCGACTGGGACAATGAGCAGTTCTTC. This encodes CASRIDWDNEQFF.

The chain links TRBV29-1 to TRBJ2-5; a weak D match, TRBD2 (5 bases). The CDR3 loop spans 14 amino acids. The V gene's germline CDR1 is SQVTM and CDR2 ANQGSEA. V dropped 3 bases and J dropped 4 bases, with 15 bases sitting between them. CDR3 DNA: TGCAGCGTTGACGTATCGGGCAGCGGAGAGACCCAGTACTTC. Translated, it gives CSVDVSGSGETQYF.

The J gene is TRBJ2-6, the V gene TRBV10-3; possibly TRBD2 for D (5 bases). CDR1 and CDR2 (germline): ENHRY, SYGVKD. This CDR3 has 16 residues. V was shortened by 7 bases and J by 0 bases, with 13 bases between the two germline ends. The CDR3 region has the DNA TGTGCCATCAATCTAGAGGGAAGCTCTGGGGCCAACGTCCTGACTTTC. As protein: CAINLEGSSGANVLTF.

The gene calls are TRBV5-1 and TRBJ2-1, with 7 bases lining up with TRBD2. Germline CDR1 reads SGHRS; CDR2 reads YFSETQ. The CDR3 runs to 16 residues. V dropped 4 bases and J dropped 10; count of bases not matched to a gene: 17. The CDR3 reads CASSALPGLPDGEQFF. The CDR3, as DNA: TGCGCCAGCAGCGCCCTACCGGGACTACCGGATGGGGAGCAGTTCTTC.

CDR3 sequence reads: CASSTWSGRAGGDTQYF. DNA for the CDR3: TGCGCCAGCAGCACCTGGAGCGGGAGGGCCGGGGGAGATACGCAGTATTTT. The gene calls are TRBV5-1 and TRBJ2-3; the match to TRBD2 covers 10 bases. Per germline, CDR1 SGHRS and CDR2 YFSETQ. The CDR3 is 17 residues long. Unmatched junction bases numbered 13, after V lost 4 bases and J lost 5 bases.

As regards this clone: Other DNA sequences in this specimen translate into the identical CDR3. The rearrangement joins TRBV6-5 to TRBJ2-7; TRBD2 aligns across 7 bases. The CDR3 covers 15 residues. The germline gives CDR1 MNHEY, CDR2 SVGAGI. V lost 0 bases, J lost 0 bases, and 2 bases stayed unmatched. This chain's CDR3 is CASSYSGGSSYEQYF. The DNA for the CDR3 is TGTGCCAGCAGTTACTCTGGCGGGAGCTCCTACGAGCAGTACTTC.

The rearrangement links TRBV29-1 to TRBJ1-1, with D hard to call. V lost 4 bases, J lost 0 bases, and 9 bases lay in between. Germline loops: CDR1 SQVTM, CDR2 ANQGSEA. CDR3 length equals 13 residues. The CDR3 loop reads CSVAGGMNTEAFF. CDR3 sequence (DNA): TGCAGCGTTGCTGGCGGCATGAACACTGAAGCTTTCTTT.

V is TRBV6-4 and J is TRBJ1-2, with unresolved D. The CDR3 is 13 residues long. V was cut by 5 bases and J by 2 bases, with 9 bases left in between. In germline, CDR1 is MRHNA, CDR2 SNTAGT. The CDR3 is CASSQLANYGYTF. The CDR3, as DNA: TGTGCCAGCAGTCAGTTGGCCAACTATGGCTACACCTTC.

CDR3 nucleotides: TGTGCCAGCAGCGGACAGGGGTTTGGCTACACCTTC. This codes for CASSGQGFGYTF. V is TRBV5-5 and J is TRBJ1-2; TRBD1 matches at 9 bases. In germline, CDR1 is SGHKS, CDR2 YYEKEE (reference sequence). The CDR3 consists of 12 residues. V was pared by 4 bases and J by 7 bases, with 2 bases of the junction left unmatched.

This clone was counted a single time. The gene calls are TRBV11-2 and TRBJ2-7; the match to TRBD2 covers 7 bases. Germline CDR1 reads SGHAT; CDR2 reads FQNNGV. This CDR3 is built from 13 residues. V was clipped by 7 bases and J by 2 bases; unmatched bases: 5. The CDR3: CASTLAGAYEQYF. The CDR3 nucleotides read TGTGCCAGCACCCTTGCGGGGGCCTACGAGCAGTACTTC.

CDR3 in DNA: TGTGCCAGCAGTTACTCGCGGACCGGGGAGCTGTTTTTT. Protein sequence: CASSYSRTGELFF. This rearrangement joins TRBV6-5 to TRBJ2-2; no reliable D call. Trimming removed 0 bases at V and 5 bases at J, with 4 bases between. The germline V gene has CDR1 MNHEY and CDR2 SVGAGI. The CDR3 is 13 amino acids.

The CDR3 loop reads CASSFLAGHYEQYF. The CDR3 nucleotides read TGTGCCAGCAGTTTCTTAGCGGGACACTACGAGCAGTACTTC. The chain joins TRBV27 to TRBJ2-7; 8 bases fit TRBD2. This CDR3 spans 14 amino acids. The V gene's germline CDR1 is MNHEY and CDR2 SMNVEV (reference sequence). V was clipped by 3 bases and J by 3 bases; unmatched bases: 4.

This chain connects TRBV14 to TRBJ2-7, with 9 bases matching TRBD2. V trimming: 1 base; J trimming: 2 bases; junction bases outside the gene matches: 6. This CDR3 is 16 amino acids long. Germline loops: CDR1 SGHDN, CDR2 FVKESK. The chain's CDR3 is CASSQVGGRGTYEQYF. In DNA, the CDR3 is TGTGCCAGCAGCCAAGTCGGCGGGAGGGGTACCTACGAGCAGTACTTC. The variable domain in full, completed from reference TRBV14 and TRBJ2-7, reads EAGVTQFPSHSVIEKGQTVTLRCDPISGHDNLYWYRRVMGKEIKFLLHFVKESKQDESGMPNNRFLAERTGGTYSTLKVQPAELEDSGVYFCASSQVGGRGTYEQYFGPGTRLTVT.

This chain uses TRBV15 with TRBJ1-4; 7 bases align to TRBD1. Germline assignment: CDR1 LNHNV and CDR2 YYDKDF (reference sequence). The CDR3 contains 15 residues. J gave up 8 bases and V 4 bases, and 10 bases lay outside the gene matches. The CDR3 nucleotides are TGTGCCACCAGCACCCTAAGGGGGACAGACGAAAAACTGTTTTTT. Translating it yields CATSTLRGTDEKLFF.

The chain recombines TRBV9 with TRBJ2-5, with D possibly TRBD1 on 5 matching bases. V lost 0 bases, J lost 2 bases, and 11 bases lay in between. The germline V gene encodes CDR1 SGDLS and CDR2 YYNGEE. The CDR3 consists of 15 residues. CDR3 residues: CASSVGGTGQETQYF. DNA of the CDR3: TGTGCCAGCAGCGTAGGCGGAACAGGACAAGAGACCCAGTACTTC.

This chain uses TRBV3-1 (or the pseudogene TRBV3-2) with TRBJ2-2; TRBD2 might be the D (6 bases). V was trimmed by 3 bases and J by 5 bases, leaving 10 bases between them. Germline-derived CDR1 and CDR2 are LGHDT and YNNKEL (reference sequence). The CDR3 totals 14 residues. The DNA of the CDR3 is TGTGCCAGCAGCCACACGAGCGGGACCGGGGAGCTGTTTTTT. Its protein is CASSHTSGTGELFF.

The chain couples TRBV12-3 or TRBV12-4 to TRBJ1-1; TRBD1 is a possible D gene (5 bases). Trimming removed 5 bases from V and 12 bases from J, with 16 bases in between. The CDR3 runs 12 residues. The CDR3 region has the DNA TGTGCCAGCAGTCCCGGGACTCCCCGGACTTTCTTT. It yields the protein CASSPGTPRTFF.

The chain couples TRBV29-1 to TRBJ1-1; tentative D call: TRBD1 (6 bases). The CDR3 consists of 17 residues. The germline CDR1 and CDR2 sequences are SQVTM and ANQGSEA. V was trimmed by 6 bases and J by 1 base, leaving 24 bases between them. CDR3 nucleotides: TGCAGCGTCGCCCCTCAACAGGGTATGGGGGAGAACACTGAAGCTTTCTTT. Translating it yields CSVAPQQGMGENTEAFF.

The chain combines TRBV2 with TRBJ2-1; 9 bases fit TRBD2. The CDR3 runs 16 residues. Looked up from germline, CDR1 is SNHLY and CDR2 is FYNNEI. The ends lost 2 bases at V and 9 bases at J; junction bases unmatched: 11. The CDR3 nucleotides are TGTGCCAGCAGTGAATTTGGCGGGAGGGCCCGGGGTGAGCAGTTCTTC. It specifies CASSEFGGRARGEQFF.

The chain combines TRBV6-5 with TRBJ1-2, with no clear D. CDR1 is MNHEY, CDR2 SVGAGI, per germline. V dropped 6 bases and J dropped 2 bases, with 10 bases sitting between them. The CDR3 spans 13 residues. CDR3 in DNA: TGTGCCAGCAGGCGTGGAGGGAACTATGGCTACACCTTC. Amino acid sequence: CASRRGGNYGYTF.

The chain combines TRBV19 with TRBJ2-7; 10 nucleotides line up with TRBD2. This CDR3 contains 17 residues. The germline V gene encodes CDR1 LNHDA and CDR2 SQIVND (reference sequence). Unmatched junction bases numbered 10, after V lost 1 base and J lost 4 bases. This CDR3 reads CASSIAHLAGVEYEQYF. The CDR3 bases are TGTGCCAGTAGTATAGCCCACCTAGCGGGAGTTGAGTACGAGCAGTACTTC.

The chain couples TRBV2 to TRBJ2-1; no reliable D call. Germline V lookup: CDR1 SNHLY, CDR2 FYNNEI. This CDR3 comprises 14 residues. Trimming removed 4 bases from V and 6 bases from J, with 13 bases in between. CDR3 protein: CASSVGGRFNEQFF. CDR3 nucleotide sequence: TGTGCCAGCAGTGTAGGCGGCCGGTTCAATGAGCAGTTCTTC.

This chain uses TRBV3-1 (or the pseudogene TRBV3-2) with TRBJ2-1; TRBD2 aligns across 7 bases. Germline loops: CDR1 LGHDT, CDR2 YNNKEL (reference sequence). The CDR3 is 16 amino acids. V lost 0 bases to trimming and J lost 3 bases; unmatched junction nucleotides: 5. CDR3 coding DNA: TGTGCCAGCAGCCAAGAGCTCCTAGCGGACTACAATGAGCAGTTCTTC. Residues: CASSQELLADYNEQFF.

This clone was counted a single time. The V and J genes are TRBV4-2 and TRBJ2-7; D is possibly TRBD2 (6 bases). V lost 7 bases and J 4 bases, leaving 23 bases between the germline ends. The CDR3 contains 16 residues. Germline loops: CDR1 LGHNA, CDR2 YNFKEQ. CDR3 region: CASTRSSGGAGYEQYF. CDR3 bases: TGTGCCAGCACCCGAAGCTCTGGCGGAGCGGGTTACGAGCAGTACTTC.

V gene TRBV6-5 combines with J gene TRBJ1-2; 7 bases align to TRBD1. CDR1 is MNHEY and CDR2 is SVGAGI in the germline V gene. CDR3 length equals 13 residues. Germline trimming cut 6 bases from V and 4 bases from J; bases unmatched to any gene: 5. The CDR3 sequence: CASRVTGTYGYTF. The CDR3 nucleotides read TGTGCCAGCAGGGTGACAGGGACCTATGGCTACACCTTC.

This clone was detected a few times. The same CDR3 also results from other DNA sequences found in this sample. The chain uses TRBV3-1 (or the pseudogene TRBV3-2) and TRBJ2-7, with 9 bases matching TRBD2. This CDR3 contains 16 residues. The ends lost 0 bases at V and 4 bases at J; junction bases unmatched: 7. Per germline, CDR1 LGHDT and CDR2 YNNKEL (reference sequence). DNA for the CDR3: TGTGCCAGCAGCCAAGATATCAGCGGGAGGTCGTACGAGCAGTACTTC. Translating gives CASSQDISGRSYEQYF.

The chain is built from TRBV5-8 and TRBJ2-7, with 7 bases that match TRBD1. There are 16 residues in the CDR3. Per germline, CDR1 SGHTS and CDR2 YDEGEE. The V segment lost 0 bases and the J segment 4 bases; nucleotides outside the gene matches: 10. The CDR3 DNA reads TGTGCCAGCAGCTTGGGGCATAGGGGGCAACTATACGAGCAGTACTTC. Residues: CASSLGHRGQLYEQYF.

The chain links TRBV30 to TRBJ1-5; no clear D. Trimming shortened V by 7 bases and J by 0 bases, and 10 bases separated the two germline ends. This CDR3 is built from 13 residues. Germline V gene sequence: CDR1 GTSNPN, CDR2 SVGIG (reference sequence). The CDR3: CAYQVDSNQPQHF. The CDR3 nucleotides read TGTGCCTACCAGGTTGATAGCAATCAGCCCCAGCATTTT.